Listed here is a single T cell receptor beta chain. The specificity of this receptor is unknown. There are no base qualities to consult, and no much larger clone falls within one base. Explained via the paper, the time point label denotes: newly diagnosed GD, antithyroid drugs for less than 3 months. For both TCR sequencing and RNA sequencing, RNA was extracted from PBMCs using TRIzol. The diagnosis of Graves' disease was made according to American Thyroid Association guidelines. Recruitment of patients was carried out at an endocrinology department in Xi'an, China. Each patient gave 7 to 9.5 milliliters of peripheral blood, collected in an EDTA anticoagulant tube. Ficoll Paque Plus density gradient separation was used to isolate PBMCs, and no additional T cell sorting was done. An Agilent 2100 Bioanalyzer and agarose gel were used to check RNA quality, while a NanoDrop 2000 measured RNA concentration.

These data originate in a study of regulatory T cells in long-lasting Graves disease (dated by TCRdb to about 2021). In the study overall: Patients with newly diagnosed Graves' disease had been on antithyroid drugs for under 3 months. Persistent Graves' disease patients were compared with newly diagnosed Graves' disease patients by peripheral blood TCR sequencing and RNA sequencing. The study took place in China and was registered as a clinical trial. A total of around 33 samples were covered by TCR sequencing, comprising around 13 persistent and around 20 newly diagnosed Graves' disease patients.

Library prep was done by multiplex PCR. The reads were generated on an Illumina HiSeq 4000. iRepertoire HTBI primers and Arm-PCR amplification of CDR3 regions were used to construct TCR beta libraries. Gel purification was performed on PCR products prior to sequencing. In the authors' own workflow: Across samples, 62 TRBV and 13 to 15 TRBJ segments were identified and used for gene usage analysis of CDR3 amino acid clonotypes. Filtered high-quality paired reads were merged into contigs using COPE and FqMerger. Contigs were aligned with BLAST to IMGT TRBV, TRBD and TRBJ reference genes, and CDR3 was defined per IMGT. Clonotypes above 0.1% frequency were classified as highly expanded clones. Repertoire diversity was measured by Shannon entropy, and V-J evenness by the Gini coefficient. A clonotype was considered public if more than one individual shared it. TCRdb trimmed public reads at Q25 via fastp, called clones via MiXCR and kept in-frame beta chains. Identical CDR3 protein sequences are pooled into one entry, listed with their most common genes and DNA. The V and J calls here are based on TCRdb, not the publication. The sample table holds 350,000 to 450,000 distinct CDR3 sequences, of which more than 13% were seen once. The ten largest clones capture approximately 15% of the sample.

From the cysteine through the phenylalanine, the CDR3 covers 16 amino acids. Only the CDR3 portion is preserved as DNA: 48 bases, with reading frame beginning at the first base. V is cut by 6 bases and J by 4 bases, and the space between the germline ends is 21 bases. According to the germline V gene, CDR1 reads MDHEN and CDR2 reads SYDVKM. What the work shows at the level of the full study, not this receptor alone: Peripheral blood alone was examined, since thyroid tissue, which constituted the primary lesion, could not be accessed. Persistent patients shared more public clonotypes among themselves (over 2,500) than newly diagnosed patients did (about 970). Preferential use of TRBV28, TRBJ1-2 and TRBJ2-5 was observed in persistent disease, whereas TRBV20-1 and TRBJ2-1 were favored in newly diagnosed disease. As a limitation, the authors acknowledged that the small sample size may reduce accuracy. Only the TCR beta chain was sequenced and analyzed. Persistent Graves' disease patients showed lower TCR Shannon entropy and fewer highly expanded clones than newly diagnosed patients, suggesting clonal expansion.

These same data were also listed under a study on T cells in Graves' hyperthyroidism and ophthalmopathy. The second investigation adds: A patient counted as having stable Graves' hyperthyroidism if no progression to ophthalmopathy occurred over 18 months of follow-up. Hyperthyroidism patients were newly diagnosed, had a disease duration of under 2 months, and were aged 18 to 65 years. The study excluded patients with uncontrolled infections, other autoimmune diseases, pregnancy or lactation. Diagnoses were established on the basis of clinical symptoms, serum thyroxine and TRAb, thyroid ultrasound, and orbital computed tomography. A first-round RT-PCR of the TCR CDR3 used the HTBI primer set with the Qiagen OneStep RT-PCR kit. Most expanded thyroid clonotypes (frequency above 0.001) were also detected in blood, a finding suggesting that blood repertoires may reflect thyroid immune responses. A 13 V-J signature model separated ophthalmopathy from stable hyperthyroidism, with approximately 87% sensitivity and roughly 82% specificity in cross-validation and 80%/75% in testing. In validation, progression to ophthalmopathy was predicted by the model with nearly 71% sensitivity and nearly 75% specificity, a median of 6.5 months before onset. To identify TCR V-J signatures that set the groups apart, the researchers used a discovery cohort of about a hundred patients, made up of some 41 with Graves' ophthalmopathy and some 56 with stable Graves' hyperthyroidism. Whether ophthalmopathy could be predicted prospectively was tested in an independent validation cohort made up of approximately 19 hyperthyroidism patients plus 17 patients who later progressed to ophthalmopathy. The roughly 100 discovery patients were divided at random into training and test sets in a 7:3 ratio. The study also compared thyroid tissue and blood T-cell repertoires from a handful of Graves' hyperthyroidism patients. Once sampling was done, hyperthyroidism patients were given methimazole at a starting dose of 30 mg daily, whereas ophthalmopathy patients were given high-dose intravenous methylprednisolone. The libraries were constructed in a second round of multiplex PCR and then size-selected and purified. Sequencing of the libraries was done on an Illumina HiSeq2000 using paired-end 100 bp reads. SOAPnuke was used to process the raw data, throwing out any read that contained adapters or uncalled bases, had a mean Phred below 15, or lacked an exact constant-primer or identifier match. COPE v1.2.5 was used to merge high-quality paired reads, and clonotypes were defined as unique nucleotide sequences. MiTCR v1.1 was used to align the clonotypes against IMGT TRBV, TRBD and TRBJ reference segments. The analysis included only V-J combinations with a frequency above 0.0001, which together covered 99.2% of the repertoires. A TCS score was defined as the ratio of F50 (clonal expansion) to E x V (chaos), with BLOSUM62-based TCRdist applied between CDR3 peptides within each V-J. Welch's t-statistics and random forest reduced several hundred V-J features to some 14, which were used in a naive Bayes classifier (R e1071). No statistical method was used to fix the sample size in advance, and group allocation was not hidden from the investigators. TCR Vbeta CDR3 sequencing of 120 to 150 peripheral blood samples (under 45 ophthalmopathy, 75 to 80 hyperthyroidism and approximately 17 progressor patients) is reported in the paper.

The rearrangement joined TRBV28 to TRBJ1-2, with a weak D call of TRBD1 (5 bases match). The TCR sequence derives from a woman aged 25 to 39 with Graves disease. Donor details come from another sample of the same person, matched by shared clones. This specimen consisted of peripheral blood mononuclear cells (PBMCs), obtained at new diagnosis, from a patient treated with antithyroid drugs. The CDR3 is CASSGQGSTQRYGYTF. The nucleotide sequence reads TGTGCCAGCAGCGGGCAGGGTAGTACTCAACGCTATGGCTACACCTTC.